This T cell receptor (beta chain) was sequenced in a study of T cells in Graves' hyperthyroidism and ophthalmopathy. The TCR beta CDR3 regions underwent amplification using RNA transcripts as the source. Using the HTBI primer set, a first-round RT-PCR was run on the TCR CDR3. TCRdb re-derived calls from the multiplex PCR reads in MiXCR, one entry per CDR3 protein. Here the sample spans under 650,000 distinct CDR3 sequences, around 15% being singletons. In this sample, this clonotype turned up many times. Diagnostic assessment was based on clinical symptoms, serum thyroxine and TRAb, thyroid ultrasound and orbital computed tomography. V shed 7 bases, J shed 0 bases, and the junction held 20 bases outside the gene matches. The CDR3 is made up of 20 amino acids. Germline CDR1 reads MDHEN; CDR2 reads SYDVKM.

The chain employs TRBV28 and TRBJ2-1, with TRBD1 identical over 8 bases. The sample was blood. The sequence was obtained from a woman aged 25 to 39 with Graves' hyperthyroidism. The CDR3 loop is CASTTRGQVLFFTSYNEQFF. The DNA of the CDR3 is TGTGCCAGCACAACCCGGGGACAGGTACTTTTTTTCACCTCCTACAATGAGCAGTTCTTC.